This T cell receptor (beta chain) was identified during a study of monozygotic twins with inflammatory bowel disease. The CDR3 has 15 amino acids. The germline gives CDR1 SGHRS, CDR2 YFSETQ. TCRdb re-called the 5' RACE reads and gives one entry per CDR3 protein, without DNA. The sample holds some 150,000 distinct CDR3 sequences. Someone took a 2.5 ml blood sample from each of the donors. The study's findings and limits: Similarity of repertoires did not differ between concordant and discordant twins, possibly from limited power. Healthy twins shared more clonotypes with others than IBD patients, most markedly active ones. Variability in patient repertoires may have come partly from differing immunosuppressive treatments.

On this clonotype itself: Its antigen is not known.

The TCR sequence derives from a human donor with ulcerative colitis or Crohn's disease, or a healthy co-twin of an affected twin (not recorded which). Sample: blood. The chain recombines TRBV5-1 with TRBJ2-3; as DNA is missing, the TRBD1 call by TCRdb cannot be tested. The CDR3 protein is CASSLQPGETDTQYF. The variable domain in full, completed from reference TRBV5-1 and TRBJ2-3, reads KAGVTQTPRYLIKTRGQQVTLSCSPISGHRSVSWYQQTPGQGLQFLFEYFSETQRNKGNFPGRFSGRQFSNSRSEMNVSTLELGDSALYLCASSLQPGETDTQYFGPGTRLTVL.